The following is a T cell receptor beta chain sequence with its context. The data are from a study of blood T cell repertoires in COVID-19. Sequenced by immunoSEQ multiplex PCR; TCRdb stores in-frame clones only, minus some. The sample has 300,000 to 500,000 clones; more than 75% are singletons. The V gene lost 9 bases and the J gene lost 2 bases, with 11 bases spanning the gap. The CDR3 is 13 residues long. From germline, CDR1 is KGHDR and CDR2 SFDVKD. The source material was PBMCs or T cells enriched from blood (not recorded which). The receptor was isolated from a woman aged 30 to 39 with acute COVID-19. The V gene is TRBV24-1, the J gene TRBJ2-3; the D gene is possibly TRBD2 (6 bases). The CDR3 sequence is CATRRGSTDTQYF. The CDR3, as DNA: TGTGCCACCCGACGGGGGTCCACAGATACGCAGTATTTT.